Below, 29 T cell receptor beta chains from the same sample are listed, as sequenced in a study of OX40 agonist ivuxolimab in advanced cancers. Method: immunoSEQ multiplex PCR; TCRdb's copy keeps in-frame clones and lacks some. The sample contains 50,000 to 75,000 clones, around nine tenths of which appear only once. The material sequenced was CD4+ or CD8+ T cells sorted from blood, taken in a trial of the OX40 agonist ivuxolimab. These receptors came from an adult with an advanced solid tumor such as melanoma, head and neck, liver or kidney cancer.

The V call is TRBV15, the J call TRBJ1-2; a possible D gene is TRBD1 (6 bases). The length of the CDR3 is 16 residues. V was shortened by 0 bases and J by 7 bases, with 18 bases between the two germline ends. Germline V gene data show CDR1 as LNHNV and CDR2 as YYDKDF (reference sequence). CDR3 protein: CATSRDPDGQTSGYTF. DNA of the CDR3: TGTGCCACCAGCAGAGATCCGGACGGACAGACGAGTGGCTACACCTTC.

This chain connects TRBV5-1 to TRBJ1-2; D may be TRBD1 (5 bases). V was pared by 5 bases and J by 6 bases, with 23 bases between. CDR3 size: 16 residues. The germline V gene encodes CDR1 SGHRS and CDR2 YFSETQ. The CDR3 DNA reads TGCGCCAGCAGTTTTACAGGACGGGACGTTTACGATGGCTACACCTTC. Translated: CASSFTGRDVYDGYTF.

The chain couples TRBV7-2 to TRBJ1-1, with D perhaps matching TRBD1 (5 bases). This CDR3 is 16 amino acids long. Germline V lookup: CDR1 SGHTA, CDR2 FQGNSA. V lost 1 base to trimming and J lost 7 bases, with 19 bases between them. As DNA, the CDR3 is TGTGCCAGCAGCTTAGGGCGAGGCAGGGAATGGGGTGAAGCTTTCTTT. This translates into CASSLGRGREWGEAFF.

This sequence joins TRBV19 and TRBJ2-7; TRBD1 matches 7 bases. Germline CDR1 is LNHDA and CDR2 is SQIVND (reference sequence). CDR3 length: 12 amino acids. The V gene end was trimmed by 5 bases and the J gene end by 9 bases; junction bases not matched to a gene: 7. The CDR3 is CASSASTGVQYF. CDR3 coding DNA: TGTGCCAGTAGTGCCTCAACAGGGGTGCAGTACTTC.

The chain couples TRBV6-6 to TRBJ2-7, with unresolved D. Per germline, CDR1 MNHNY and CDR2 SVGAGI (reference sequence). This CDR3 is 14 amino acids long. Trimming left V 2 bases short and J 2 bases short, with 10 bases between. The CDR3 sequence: CASSYDGFPYEQYF. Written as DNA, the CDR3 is TGTGCCAGCAGTTACGACGGGTTCCCCTACGAGCAGTACTTC.

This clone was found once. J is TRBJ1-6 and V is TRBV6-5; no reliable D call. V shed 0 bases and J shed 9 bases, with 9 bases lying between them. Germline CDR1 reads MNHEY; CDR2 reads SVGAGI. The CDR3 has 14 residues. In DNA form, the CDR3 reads TGTGCCAGCAGTTACTCGGCTACCAGTTCACCCCTCCACTTT. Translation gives CASSYSATSSPLHF.

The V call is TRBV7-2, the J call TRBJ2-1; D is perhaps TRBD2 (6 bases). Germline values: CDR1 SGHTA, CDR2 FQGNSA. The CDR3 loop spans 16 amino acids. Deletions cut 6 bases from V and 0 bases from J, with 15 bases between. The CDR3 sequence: CASRWRAGNSYNEQFF. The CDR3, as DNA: TGTGCCAGCAGATGGAGGGCGGGAAACTCCTACAATGAGCAGTTCTTC. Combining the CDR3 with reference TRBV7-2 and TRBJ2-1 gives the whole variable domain GAGVSQSPSNKVTEKGKDVELRCDPISGHTALYWYRQSLGQGLEFLIYFQGNSAPDKSGLPSDRFSAERTGGSVSTLTIQRTQQEDSAVYLCASRWRAGNSYNEQFFGPGTRLTVL.

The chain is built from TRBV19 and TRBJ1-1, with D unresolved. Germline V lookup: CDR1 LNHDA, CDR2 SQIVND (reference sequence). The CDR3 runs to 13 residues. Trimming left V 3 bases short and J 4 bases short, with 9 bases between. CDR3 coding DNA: TGTGCCAGTAGTATGGTAGGACTCACTGAAGCTTTCTTT. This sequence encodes CASSMVGLTEAFF. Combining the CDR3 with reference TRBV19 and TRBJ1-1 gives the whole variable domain DGGITQSPKYLFRKEGQNVTLSCEQNLNHDAMYWYRQDPGQGLRLIYYSQIVNDFQKGDIAEGYSVSREKKESFPLTVTSAQKNPTAFYLCASSMVGLTEAFFGQGTRLTVV.

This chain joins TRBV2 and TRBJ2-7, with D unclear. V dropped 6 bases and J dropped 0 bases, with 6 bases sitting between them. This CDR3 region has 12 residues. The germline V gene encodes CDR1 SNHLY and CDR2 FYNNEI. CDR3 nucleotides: TGTGCCAGCAGGCTGATCTCCTACGAGCAGTACTTC. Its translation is CASRLISYEQYF. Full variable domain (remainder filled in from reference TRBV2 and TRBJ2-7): EPEVTQTPSHQVTQMGQEVILRCVPISNHLYFYWYRQILGQKVEFLVSFYNNEISEKSEIFDDQFSVERPDGSNFTLKIRSTKLEDSAMYFCASRLISYEQYFGPGTRLTVT.

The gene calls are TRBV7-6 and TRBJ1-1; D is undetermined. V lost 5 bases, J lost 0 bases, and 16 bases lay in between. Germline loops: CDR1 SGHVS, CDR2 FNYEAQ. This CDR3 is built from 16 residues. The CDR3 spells CASSPGDGTVNTEAFF. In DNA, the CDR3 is TGTGCCAGCAGCCCGGGTGATGGTACGGTGAACACTGAAGCTTTCTTT.

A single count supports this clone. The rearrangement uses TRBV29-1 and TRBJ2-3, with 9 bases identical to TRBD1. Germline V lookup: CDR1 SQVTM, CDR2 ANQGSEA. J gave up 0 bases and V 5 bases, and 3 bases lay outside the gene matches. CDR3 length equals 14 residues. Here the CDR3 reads CSVKTGGSTDTQYF. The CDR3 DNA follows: TGCAGCGTTAAGACAGGGGGGAGCACAGATACGCAGTATTTT.

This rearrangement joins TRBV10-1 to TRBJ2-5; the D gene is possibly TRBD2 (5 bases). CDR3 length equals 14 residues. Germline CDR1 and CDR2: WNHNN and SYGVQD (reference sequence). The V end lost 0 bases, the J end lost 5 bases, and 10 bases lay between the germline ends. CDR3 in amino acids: CASSESRDWETQYF. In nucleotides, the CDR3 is TGCGCCAGCAGTGAGTCGAGGGATTGGGAGACCCAGTACTTC.

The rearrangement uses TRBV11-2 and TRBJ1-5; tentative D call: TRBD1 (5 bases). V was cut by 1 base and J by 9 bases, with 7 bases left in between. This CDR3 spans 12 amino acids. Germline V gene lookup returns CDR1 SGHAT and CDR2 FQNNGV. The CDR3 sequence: CASSLVGGPQHF. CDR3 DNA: TGTGCCAGCAGCTTAGTGGGGGGGCCCCAGCATTTT. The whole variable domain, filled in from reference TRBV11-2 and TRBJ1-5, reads EAGVAQSPRYKIIEKRQSVAFWCNPISGHATLYWYQQILGQGPKLLIQFQNNGVVDDSQLPKDRFSAERLKGVDSTLKIQPAKLEDSAVYLCASSLVGGPQHFGDGTRLSIL.

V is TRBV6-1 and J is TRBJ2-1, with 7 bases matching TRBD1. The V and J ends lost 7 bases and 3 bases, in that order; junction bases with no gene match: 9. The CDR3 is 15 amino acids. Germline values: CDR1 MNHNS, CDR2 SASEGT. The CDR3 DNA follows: TGTGCCAGCACCTTACAGGGGTTACACTACAATGAGCAGTTCTTC. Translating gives CASTLQGLHYNEQFF.

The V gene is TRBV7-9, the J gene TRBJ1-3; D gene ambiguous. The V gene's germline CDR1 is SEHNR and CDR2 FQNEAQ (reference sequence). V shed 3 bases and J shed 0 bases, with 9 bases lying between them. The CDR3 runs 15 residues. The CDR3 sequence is CASSFSGYSGNTIYF. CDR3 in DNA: TGTGCCAGCAGCTTTTCGGGGTACTCTGGAAACACCATATATTTT. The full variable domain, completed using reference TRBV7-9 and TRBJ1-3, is DTGVSQNPRHKITKRGQNVTFRCDPISEHNRLYWYRQTLGQGPEFLTYFQNEAQLEKSRLLSDRFSAERPKGSFSTLEIQRTEQGDSAMYLCASSFSGYSGNTIYFGEGSWLTVV.

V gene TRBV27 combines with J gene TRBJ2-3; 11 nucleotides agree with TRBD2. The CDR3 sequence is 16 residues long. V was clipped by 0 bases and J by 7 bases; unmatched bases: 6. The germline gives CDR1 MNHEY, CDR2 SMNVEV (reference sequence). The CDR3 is CASSLSPSGRRNTQYF. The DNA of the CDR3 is TGTGCCAGCAGTTTATCGCCTAGCGGGAGGCGAAATACGCAGTATTTT.

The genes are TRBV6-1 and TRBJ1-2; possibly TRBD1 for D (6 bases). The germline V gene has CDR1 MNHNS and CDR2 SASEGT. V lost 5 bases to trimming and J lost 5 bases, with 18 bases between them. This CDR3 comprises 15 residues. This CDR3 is CASSQRGASFYGYTF. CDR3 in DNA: TGTGCCAGCAGTCAACGGGGGGCCTCATTTTATGGCTACACCTTC.

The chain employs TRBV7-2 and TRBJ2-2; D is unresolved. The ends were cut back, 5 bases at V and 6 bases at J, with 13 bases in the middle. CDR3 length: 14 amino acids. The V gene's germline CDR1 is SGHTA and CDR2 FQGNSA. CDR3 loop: CASSTRRKPGELFF. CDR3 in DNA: TGTGCCAGCAGCACGAGACGGAAGCCCGGGGAGCTGTTTTTT.

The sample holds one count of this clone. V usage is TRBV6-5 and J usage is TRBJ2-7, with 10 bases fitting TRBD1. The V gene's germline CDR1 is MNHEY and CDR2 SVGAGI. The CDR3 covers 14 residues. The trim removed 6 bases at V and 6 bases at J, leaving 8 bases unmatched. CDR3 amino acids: CASSPQTGGGEQYF. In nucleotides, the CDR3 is TGTGCCAGCAGCCCCCAGACAGGGGGCGGCGAGCAGTACTTC.

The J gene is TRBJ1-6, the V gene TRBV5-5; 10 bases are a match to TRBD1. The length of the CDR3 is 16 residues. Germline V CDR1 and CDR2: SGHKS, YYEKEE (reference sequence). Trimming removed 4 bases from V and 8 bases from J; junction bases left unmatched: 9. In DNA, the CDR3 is TGTGCCAGCAGCCCCACGAGGGGGACAGGGGATTCACCCCTCCACTTT. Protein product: CASSPTRGTGDSPLHF.

The CDR3 bases are TGTGCCAGCAGTTCACCCTCCCGGCGCAACGAGCAGTACTTC. It codes for CASSSPSRRNEQYF. This chain uses TRBV28 with TRBJ2-7; D unresolved. Trimming shortened V by 4 bases and J by 5 bases, and 15 bases separated the two germline ends. Looked up from germline, CDR1 is MDHEN and CDR2 is SYDVKM. CDR3 length: 14 residues.

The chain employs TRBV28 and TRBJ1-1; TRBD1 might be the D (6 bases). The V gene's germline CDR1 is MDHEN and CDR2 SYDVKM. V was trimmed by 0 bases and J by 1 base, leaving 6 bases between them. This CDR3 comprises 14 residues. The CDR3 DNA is TGTGCCAGCAGTTTATGGGGGGCGAACACTGAAGCTTTCTTT. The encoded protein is CASSLWGANTEAFF.

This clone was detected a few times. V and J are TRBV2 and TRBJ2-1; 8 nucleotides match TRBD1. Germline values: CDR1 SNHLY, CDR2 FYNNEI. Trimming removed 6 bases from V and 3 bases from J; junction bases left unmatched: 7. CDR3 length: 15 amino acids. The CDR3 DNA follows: TGTGCCAGCAGCGCGACAGGGGCCCTCTACAATGAGCAGTTCTTC. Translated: CASSATGALYNEQFF.

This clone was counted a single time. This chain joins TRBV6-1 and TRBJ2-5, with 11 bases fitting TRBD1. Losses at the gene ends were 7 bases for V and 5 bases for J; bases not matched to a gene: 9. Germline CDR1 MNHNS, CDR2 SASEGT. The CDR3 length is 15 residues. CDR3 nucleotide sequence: TGTGCCAGCAATTCGGACAGGGGGCCGAGGGAGACCCAGTACTTC. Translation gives CASNSDRGPRETQYF.

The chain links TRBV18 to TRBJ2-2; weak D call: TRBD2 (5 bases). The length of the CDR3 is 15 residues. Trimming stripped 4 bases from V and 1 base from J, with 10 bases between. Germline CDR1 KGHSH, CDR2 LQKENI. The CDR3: CASSQRAGNTGELFF. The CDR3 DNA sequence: TGTGCCAGCTCACAAAGGGCGGGGAACACCGGGGAGCTGTTTTTT.

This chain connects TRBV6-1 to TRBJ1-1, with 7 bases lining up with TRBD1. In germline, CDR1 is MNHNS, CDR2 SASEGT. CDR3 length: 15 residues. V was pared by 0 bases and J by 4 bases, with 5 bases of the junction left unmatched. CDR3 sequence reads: CASSEAHYRGTEAFF. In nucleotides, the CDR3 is TGTGCCAGCAGTGAAGCCCACTACAGGGGCACTGAAGCTTTCTTT.

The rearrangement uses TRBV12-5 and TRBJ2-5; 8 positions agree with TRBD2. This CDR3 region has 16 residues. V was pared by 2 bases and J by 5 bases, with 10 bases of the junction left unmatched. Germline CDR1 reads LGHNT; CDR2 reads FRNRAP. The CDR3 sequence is CASGLSSGGPRETQYF. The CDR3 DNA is TGTGCTAGTGGTTTGTCCTCGGGGGGGCCTAGGGAGACCCAGTACTTC.

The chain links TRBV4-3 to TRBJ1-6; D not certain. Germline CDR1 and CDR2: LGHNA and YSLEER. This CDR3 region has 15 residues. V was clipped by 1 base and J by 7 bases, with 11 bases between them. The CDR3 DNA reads TGCGCCAGCAGCCAAGCATTCTCGGCGAATTCACCCCTCCACTTT. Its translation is CASSQAFSANSPLHF.

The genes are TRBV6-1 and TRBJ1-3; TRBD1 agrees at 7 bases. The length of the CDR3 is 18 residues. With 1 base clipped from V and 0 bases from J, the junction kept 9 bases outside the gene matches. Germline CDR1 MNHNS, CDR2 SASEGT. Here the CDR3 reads CASSEEREGGLSGNTIYF. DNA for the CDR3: TGTGCCAGCAGTGAAGAGAGAGAAGGGGGCCTCTCTGGAAACACCATATATTTT.